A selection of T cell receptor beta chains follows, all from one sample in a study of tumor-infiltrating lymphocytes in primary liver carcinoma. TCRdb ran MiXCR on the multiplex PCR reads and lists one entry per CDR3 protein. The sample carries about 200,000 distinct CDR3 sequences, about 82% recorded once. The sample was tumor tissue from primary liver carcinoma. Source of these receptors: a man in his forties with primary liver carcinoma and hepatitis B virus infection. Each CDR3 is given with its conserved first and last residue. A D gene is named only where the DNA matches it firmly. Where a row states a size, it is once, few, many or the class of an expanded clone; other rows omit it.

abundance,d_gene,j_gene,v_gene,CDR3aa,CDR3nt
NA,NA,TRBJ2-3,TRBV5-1,CANSLEGFTTETQYF,TGCGCCAACAGCTTGGAAGGCTTTACCACAGAAACGCAGTATTTT
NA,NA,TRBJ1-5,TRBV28,CTSSLVGATQPQHF,TGTACCAGCAGTTTGGTGGGGGCTACTCAGCCCCAGCATTTT
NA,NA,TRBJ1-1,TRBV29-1,CSVSAMCGMNTEAFF,TGCAGCGTTTCAGCAATGTGTGGCATGAACACTGAAGCTTTCTTT
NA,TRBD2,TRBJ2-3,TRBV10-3,CVTGLAGADTQYF,TGTGTCACTGGGCTAGCGGGAGCAGATACGCAGTATTTT
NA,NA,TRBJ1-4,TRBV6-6,CASSYSREGEELFF,TGTGCCAGCAGTTACTCGAGAGAGGGGGAAGAACTGTTTTTT
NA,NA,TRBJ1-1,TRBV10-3,CAISGSTVSTEAIF,TGTGCCATCAGTGGGTCGACGGTAAGCACTGAAGCTATCTTT
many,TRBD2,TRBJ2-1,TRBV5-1,CASSLEGGSHEQFF,TGCGCCAGCAGCTTAGAGGGCGGGAGCCATGAGCAGTTCTTC
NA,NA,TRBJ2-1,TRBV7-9,CARSLAALLSSYNEQFF,TGTGCCAGGAGCTTAGCAGCACTCCTAAGCTCCTACAATGAGCAGTTCTTC
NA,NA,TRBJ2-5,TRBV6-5,CASNYLSSGGSQETQYF,TGTGCCAGCAATTACTTGAGTAGTGGCGGCTCCCAAGAGACCCAGTACTTC
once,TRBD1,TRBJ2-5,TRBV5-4,CTSSAAGGQETQYF,TGTACCAGCAGCGCGGCAGGGGGTCAAGAGACACAGTACTTC
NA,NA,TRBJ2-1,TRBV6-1,CGSSEASQEIGVNEQSF,TGTGGCAGCAGTGAAGCCTCGCAAGAAATAGGGGTCAATGAGCAGTCCTTC
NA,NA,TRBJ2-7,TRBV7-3,CASSLTGGSSYDQYF,TGTGCCAGCAGCTTAACCGGGGGCAGCTCCTACGACCAGTACTTC
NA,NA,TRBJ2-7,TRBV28,CVSFPFGDSYEQYF,TGTGTCAGCTTCCCATTCGGCGACTCCTACGAGCAGTACTTC
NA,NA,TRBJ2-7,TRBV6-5,CASSYSDLGQRSYEKYF,TGTGCCAGCAGTTACTCCGACTTGGGACAACGATCCTACGAGAAGTACTTC
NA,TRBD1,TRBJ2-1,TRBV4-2,CASNQAGGQGNNERFF,TGTGCCAGCAACCAAGCCGGGGGACAGGGGAACAATGAGCGGTTCTTC
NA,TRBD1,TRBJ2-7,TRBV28,CTSPPPDRVFHKQYF,TGTACCAGTCCGCCACCGGACAGGGTCTTCCACAAGCAGTACTTC
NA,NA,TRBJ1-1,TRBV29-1,CSVHSGVMNTEAFF,TGCAGCGTCCATTCCGGGGTGATGAACACGGAAGCTTTCTTT
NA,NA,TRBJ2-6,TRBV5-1,CASSSGRTGTNLLTF,TGCGCCAGCAGCTCAGGAAGAACTGGGACCAACCTCCTGACTTTC
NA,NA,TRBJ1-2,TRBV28,CASREPSVGLGAYTF,TGTGCCAGCAGAGAACCGTCGGTGGGGCTCGGTGCCTACACCTTC
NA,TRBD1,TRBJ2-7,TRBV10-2,CAIYTTGGTHEQYF,TGCGCCATATACACGACAGGGGGTACCCACGAGCAGTACTTC
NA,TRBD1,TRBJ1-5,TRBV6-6,CASSCVQGAGSNQPQHF,TGTGCCAGCAGTTGTGTTCAGGGGGCGGGTAGCAATCAGCCCCAGCATTTT
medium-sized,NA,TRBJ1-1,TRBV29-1,CSVRAGWGMNTEAFF,TGCAGCGTTCGGGCGGGGTGGGGAATGAACACTGAAGCTTTCTTT
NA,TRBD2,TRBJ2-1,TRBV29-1,CSVVGGKGANKKFF,TGCAGCGTTGTGGGAGGGAAAGGGGCCAATAAGAAGTTCTTC
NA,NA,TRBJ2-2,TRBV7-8,CACSLLQQNTGELFF,TGTGCCTGCAGCTTACTACAGCAGAACACCGGGGAGCTGTTTTTT
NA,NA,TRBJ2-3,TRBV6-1,CASSEIGGHYTDTRYF,TGTGCTAGCAGTGAAATAGGAGGACACTACACAGATACGCGGTATTTT
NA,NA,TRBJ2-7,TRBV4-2,CASSQDRNERYF,TGCGCCAGCAGCCAAGATCGGAATGAGCGGTACTTC
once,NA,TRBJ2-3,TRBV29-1,CSLSGTRGSDTQYF,TGCAGCCTTTCCGGGACACGAGGGTCAGATACGCAGTATTTT
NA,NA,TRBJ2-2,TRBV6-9,CASVRVDTWELFF,TGTGCCAGCGTCAGGGTGGACACCTGGGAGCTGTTTTTT
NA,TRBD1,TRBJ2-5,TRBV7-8,CASSRDRGVETQYF,TGTGCCAGCAGCAGGGACAGGGGGGTTGAGACCCAATACTTC
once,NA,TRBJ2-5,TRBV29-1,CGVLTEMEIQYF,TGCGGCGTCCTAACAGAGATGGAGATCCAGTACTTC
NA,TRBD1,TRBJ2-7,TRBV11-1,CVSRGKRSHEQCF,TGTGTCAGCAGGGGGAAGCGATCCCACGAGCAGTGCTTC
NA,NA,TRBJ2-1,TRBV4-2,CASSQEKRVWGDNEQFF,TGTGCCAGCAGCCAAGAAAAGCGGGTGTGGGGGGACAATGAGCAGTTCTTT
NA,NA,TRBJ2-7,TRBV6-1,CACREGVGKQYF,TGTGCCTGCAGGGAGGGGGTAGGGAAGCAGTACTTC
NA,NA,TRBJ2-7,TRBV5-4,CSSSLRDVPYEQYF,TGTTCCAGCAGCTTGCGGGACGTTCCCTACGAACAGTACTTC
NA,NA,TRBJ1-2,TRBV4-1,CASSQDNVDPVYGYTF,TGCGCCAGCAGCCAGGATAATGTTGACCCGGTCTATGGCTACACCTTT
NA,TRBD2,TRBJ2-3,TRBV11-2,CASSRPPRLAGERTDVQYF,TGTGCCAGCAGCCGACCGCCGAGACTAGCGGGAGAGAGGACAGATGTGCAGTATTTT